This TCR beta chain was sequenced during a study of cytomegalovirus exposure and HLA in healthy donors. The PCR contained 60 Vbeta and 13 Jbeta primers. Measured with immunoSEQ multiplex PCR; TCRdb has only the in-frame clones, and not every one. The specimen's table records some 62,000 clones. Note on this clone: What it recognizes is unknown.

The V gene lost 3 bases and the J gene lost 5 bases, with 17 bases spanning the gap. This CDR3 spans 15 amino acids. Germline V CDR1 and CDR2: LGHNA, YNFKEQ. Findings of the study overall: Investigators reported 150 to 200 TCR beta chains as tied to cytomegalovirus.

The chain uses TRBV4-2 and TRBJ2-7, with unresolved D. The sequencing input was PBMCs. The source of this sequence is a man aged 30 to 45 in good health and CMV-seropositive. The CDR3 sequence is CASSQPSGVNHEQYF. CDR3 DNA: TGTGCCAGCAGCCAGCCCTCCGGAGTTAACCACGAGCAGTACTTC.